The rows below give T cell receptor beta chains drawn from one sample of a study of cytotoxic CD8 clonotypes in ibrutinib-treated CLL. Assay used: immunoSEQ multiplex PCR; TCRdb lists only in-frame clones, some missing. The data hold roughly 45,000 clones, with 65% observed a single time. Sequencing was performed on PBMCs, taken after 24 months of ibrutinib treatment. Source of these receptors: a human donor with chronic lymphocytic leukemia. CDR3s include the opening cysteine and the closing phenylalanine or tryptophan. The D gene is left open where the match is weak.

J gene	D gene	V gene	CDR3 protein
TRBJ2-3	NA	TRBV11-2	CASSSLGGIGTDTQYF
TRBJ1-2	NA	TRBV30	CAWGGPSGYTF
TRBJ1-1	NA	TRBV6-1	CATTTDSNTEAFF
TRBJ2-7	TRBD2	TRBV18	CASSHGLAGEYEQYF
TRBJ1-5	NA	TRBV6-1	CATRGVGNQPQHF
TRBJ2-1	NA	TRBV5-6	CASSLGDPARQFF
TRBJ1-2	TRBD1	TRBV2	CARARQGYGYTF
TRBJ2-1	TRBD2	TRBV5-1	CASSLGPKVAGTYNEQFF
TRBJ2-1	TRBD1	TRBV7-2	CASSRQGSQYNEQFF
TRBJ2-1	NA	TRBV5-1	CASSYNKDYNEQFF
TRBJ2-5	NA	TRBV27	CASSVLGVETQYF
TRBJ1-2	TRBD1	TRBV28	CASSFGRQGYGYTF
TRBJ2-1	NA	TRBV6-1	CASSEGFVGSTLSYEQFF
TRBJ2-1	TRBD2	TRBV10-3	CAISESGLGGSSYNEQFF
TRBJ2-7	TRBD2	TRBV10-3	CAISGSGVNYEQYF
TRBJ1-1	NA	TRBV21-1	CASSNHGRGETEAFF
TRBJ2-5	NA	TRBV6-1	CASSEVHRLTQYF
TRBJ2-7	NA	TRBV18	CASSSTGQLYEQYF
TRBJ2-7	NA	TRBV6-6	CASTSRSYEQYF
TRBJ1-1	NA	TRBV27	CASRRYTEAFF
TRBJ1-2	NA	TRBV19	CASSMSRLYRKANYGYTF
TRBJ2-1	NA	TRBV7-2	CASSLDSRYNEQFF
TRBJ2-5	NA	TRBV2	CASSTGTGKSETQYF
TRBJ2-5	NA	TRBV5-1	CASSLQNGGETQYF
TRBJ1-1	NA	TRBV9	CASSAHMNTEAFF
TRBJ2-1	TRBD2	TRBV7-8	CASSPRVLAGVVEQFF
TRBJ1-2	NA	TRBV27	CASSPGTLHSLYTF
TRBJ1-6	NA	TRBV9	CASSVGGFDSPLHF
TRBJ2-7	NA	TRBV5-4	CASSSPRLVRSYEQYF
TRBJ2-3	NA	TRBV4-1	CASSQVAPTDTQYF
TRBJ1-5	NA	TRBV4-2	CASSQGLGQPQHF
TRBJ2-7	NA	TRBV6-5	CASSYDGTSPYEQYF
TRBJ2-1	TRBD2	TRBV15	CATSRDLWGGGRSNNEQFF
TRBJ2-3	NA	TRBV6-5	CASSYLSLGDTQYF
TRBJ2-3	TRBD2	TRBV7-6	CASSFSGITDTQYF
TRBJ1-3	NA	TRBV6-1	CASSLMGDEGNTIYF
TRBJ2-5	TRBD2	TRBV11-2	CASLVAGMIRETQYF
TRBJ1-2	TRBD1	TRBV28	CASTGTGTFDYTF